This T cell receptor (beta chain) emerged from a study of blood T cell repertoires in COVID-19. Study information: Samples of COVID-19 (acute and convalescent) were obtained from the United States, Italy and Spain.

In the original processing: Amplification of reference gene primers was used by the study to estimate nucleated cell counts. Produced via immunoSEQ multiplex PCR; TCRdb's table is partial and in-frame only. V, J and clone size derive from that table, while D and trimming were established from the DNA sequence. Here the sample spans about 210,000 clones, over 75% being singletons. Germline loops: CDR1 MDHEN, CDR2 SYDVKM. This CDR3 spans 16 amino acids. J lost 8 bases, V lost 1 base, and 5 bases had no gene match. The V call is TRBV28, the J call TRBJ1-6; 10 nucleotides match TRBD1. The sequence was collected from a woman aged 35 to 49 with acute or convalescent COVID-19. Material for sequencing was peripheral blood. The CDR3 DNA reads TGTGCCAGCAGTTTATACCACGGACAGGGGGATTCACCCCTCCACTTT. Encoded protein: CASSLYHGQGDSPLHF. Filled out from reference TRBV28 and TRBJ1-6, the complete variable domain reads DVKVTQSSRYLVKRTGEKVFLECVQDMDHENMFWYRQDPGLGLRLIYFSYDVKMKEKGDIPEGYSVSREKKERFSLILESASTNQTSMYLCASSLYHGQGDSPLHFGNGTRLTVT.